The 19 T cell receptor beta chains in this list originate from one sample, sequenced in a study of radiotherapy plus CTLA-4 blockade in lung cancer. TCRdb keeps only in-frame clones here, not all; method: immunoSEQ multiplex PCR. The table shows about 59,000 clones, with about 70% occurring only once. The material sequenced was peripheral blood, taken from a patient treated with radiotherapy plus ipilimumab. The receptor source for this set is a human donor with non-small cell lung cancer whose response to radiotherapy plus ipilimumab could not be evaluated.

This clone has just a few counts. The chain recombines TRBV5-4 with TRBJ2-7; 7 bases align to TRBD2. The CDR3 sequence is 15 residues long. Germline-derived CDR1 and CDR2 are SGHNT and YYREEE (reference sequence). Trimming cost V 3 bases and J 6 bases; bases outside gene matches: 12. CDR3 DNA: TGTGCCAGCAGCTCGACCATGGGGGGGTCGGGCGAGCAGTACTTC. It codes for CASSSTMGGSGEQYF.

A single count supports this clone. The rearrangement links TRBV13 to TRBJ2-7, with 10 bases matching TRBD2. Germline V gene lookup returns CDR1 PRHDT and CDR2 FYEKMQ (reference sequence). V was clipped by 3 bases and J by 9 bases; unmatched bases: 8. The CDR3 length is 14 residues. CDR3 in amino acids: CASSFTSGALGQYF. CDR3 in DNA: TGTGCCAGCAGCTTCACTAGCGGGGCCCTGGGGCAGTACTTC. The entire variable domain, with the rest obtained from reference TRBV13 and TRBJ2-7, is as follows: AAGVIQSPRHLIKEKRETATLKCYPIPRHDTVYWYQQGPGQDPQFLISFYEKMQSDKGSIPDRFSAQQFSDYHSELNMSSLELGDSALYFCASSFTSGALGQYFGPGTRLTVT.

J is TRBJ2-7 and V is TRBV4-1; 10 bases are a match to TRBD2. The CDR3 is made up of 17 amino acids. Unmatched junction bases numbered 6, after V lost 1 base and J lost 0 bases. Germline values: CDR1 MGHRA, CDR2 YSYEKL. The CDR3 DNA follows: TGCGCCAGCAGCCAAGTTGCTAGCGGGGGCTCCTCCTACGAGCAGTACTTC. Its translation: CASSQVASGGSSYEQYF.

J is TRBJ1-4 and V is TRBV7-2; TRBD1 matches 7 bases. The CDR3 consists of 15 residues. In germline, CDR1 is SGHTA, CDR2 FQGNSA. V lost 1 base to trimming and J lost 4 bases; unmatched junction nucleotides: 3. CDR3 sequence: CASSLVQGGNEKLFF. The CDR3 DNA reads TGTGCCAGCAGCTTAGTTCAGGGGGGTAATGAAAAACTGTTTTTT.

The rearrangement uses TRBV7-8 and TRBJ2-7; 8 bases are shared with TRBD2. CDR3 length: 17 residues. Germline CDR1 and CDR2: SGHVS and FQNEAQ. Trimming cost V 0 bases and J 2 bases; bases outside gene matches: 9. This CDR3 reads CASSLATSGEITYEQYF. The CDR3 nucleotides are TGTGCCAGCAGCTTAGCAACTAGCGGTGAGATAACCTACGAGCAGTACTTC.

This clone appeared a few times. The genes are TRBV18 and TRBJ2-7; 9 positions agree with TRBD2. V gave up 2 bases and J gave up 2 bases; unmatched junction bases: 16. This CDR3 spans 19 amino acids. Germline CDR1 KGHSH, CDR2 LQKENI. This CDR3 is CASSPRIGTSRFNTYEQYF. CDR3 sequence (DNA): TGTGCCAGCTCACCAAGAATCGGGACTAGCCGGTTCAACACCTACGAGCAGTACTTC.

This chain uses TRBV4-2 with TRBJ2-1; D call uncertain. This CDR3 has 16 amino acids. Germline CDR1 and CDR2: LGHNA and YNFKEQ. The germline V and J ends were trimmed by 0 bases and 0 bases, with 9 bases remaining between them. The CDR3 DNA sequence: TGTGCCAGCAGCCAAGATCCACCGAGCTCCTACAATGAGCAGTTCTTC. Its protein is CASSQDPPSSYNEQFF.

This clone was found a few times. The chain has TRBV19 and TRBJ2-3; 7 bases line up with TRBD2. Germline loops: CDR1 LNHDA, CDR2 SQIVND (reference sequence). V gave up 0 bases and J gave up 0 bases; unmatched junction bases: 3. This CDR3 is 16 amino acids long. The CDR3 bases are TGTGCCAGTAGTATAGATGGGAGGGGCAGCACAGATACGCAGTATTTT. It codes for CASSIDGRGSTDTQYF.

This clone has just one count. This chain links TRBV13 with TRBJ1-1, with D perhaps matching TRBD1 (5 bases). This CDR3 is built from 13 residues. V lost 3 bases, J lost 5 bases, and 10 bases lay in between. Germline V lookup: CDR1 PRHDT, CDR2 FYEKMQ (reference sequence). This CDR3 is CASSFAGYTEAFF. Here the CDR3 DNA reads TGTGCCAGCAGCTTTGCAGGGTATACTGAAGCTTTCTTT. Full variable domain (outside the CDR3, taken from reference TRBV13 and TRBJ1-1): AAGVIQSPRHLIKEKRETATLKCYPIPRHDTVYWYQQGPGQDPQFLISFYEKMQSDKGSIPDRFSAQQFSDYHSELNMSSLELGDSALYFCASSFAGYTEAFFGQGTRLTVV.

In nucleotides, the CDR3 is TGTGCCAGCAGCGCGAACCTACAGGGGATGGATACGCAGTATTTT. It yields the protein CASSANLQGMDTQYF. J is TRBJ2-3 and V is TRBV6-5; TRBD1 agrees at 7 bases. The CDR3 runs to 15 residues. Trimming took 6 bases from V and 6 from J; bases not matched to a gene: 12. Per the germline V gene, CDR1 is MNHEY and CDR2 is SVGAGI.

J is TRBJ1-1 and V is TRBV9; the D is unclear. Trimming took 4 bases from V and 3 from J, leaving 13 bases between them. From germline, CDR1 is SGDLS and CDR2 YYNGEE. The CDR3 runs 14 residues. The CDR3 nucleotides are TGTGCCAGCAGCCCTAGCTGGGGTCACACTGAAGCTTTCTTT. Its protein product is CASSPSWGHTEAFF.

This clone was counted only a few times. The CDR3 region is CASSGGRYQETQYF. The DNA for the CDR3 is TGCGCCAGCAGTGGAGGCCGATACCAAGAGACCCAGTACTTC. The chain couples TRBV10-1 to TRBJ2-5, with D unresolved. The germline V and J ends were trimmed by 4 bases and 0 bases, with 9 bases remaining between them. This CDR3 is built from 14 residues. Germline CDR1 reads WNHNN; CDR2 reads SYGVQD (reference sequence).

CDR3: CASSTGGTVYGYTF. The DNA for the CDR3 is TGTGCCAGCAGCACGGGAGGGACAGTCTATGGCTACACCTTC. J is TRBJ1-2 and V is TRBV28; 7 bases are a match to TRBD1. Germline lookup yields CDR1 MDHEN and CDR2 SYDVKM. Unmatched junction bases numbered 8, after V lost 6 bases and J lost 4 bases. The CDR3 runs 14 residues.

V and J are TRBV6-1 and TRBJ2-6, with TRBD1 matching 8 bases. This CDR3 region has 18 residues. Trimming removed 2 bases from V and 0 bases from J; junction bases left unmatched: 6. Looked up from germline, CDR1 is MNHNS and CDR2 is SASEGT. CDR3 sequence: CASSERDRMSSGANVLTF. The CDR3 nucleotides read TGTGCCAGCAGTGAAAGGGACAGGATGAGCTCTGGGGCCAACGTCCTGACTTTC.

This chain uses TRBV30 with TRBJ1-3; 8 bases agree with TRBD1. CDR3 length: 16 residues. Germline V CDR1 and CDR2: GTSNPN, SVGIG (reference sequence). Trimming took 0 bases from V and 2 from J; bases not matched to a gene: 6. CDR3 in DNA: TGTGCCTGGAGTGTACGGGGCAGGGGGCCTGGAAACACCATATATTTT. This codes for CAWSVRGRGPGNTIYF.

This clone was detected only a few times. In the same sample, other DNA sequences code for this CDR3. V is TRBV5-1 and J is TRBJ2-4, with TRBD1 as a possible D gene (5 bases). Looked up from germline, CDR1 is SGHRS and CDR2 is YFSETQ. This CDR3 region has 14 residues. V gave up 0 bases and J gave up 6 bases, with 10 bases separating them. As DNA, the CDR3 is TGCGCCAGCAGCTTGGCAGGGTTCGGAAACATTCAGTACTTC. It codes for CASSLAGFGNIQYF.

This sequence joins TRBV7-9 and TRBJ2-1, with a possible D match to TRBD1 (6 bases). Trimming cost V 0 bases and J 3 bases, with 9 bases left between them. The CDR3 sequence is 15 residues long. CDR1 is SEHNR, CDR2 FQNEAQ, per germline (reference sequence). The CDR3 nucleotides are TGTGCCAGCAGCTTAGCGTTGGGACACTACAATGAGCAGTTCTTC. Translating gives CASSLALGHYNEQFF.

This sequence joins TRBV5-5 and TRBJ1-3; D perhaps matches TRBD1 (6 bases). V was trimmed by 1 base and J by 1 base, leaving 12 bases between them. CDR1 and CDR2 from the germline V gene are SGHKS and YYEKEE (reference sequence). CDR3 length: 16 residues. The CDR3 DNA sequence: TGTGCCAGCAGCTTGTCTACAGGGCTGTCTGGAAACACCATATATTTT. Translated: CASSLSTGLSGNTIYF.

The rearrangement joins TRBV6-1 to TRBJ2-5; D is ambiguous. Germline V lookup: CDR1 MNHNS, CDR2 SASEGT. The CDR3 sequence is 11 residues long. Trimming cost V 5 bases and J 2 bases, with 3 bases left between them. The CDR3 loop is CASSQQETQYF. CDR3 DNA sequence: TGTGCCAGCAGTCAACAAGAGACCCAGTACTTC.